Listed below are T cell receptor beta chains from one sample, sequenced in a study of memory CD4+ T cells and cytomegalovirus serostatus. TCRdb's table, derived via immunoSEQ multiplex PCR, lists solely in-frame clones and lacks some. The table lists about 29,000 clones, under 85% of them singletons. The sample taken for sequencing was memory CD4+ T cells from blood. The receptors derive from an adult in good health and CMV-seronegative. Both conserved end residues are part of each CDR3. Fields, in order: J gene, clone size, D gene, V gene, CDR3 DNA, CDR3 protein. The D gene is left open where the match is weak. Clone size, where shown, is once, few, many, or a class for clones that have expanded.

>TRBJ2-3|-|-|TRBV30
TGTGCCTGGACACGTCCGGATACGCAGTATTTT
CAWTRPDTQYF
>TRBJ1-2|-|TRBD1|TRBV5-1
TGCGCCAGCAGCCGGGACAGGGTGGGGTATGGCTACACCTTC
CASSRDRVGYGYTF
>TRBJ2-7|-|TRBD1|TRBV6-5
TGTGCCAGCAGGACAGGGACCTACGAGCAGTACTTC
CASRTGTYEQYF
>TRBJ1-2|-|-|TRBV30
TGTGCCTGGAGTTCCCCGGGCGCCGGCTATGGCTACACCTTC
CAWSSPGAGYGYTF
>TRBJ1-6|-|TRBD1|TRBV5-4
TGTGCCAGCAGCGCGGGACAGGGGTATTCACCCCTCCACTTT
CASSAGQGYSPLHF
>TRBJ2-7|once|-|TRBV9
TGTGCCAGCAGCGTAGGGGGCGCATCCTTCGGCGAGCAGTACTTC
CASSVGGASFGEQYF
>TRBJ2-1|-|TRBD1|TRBV4-1
TGCGCCAGCAGCCACCGACAGGGAATAGGGTACAATGAGCAGTTCTTC
CASSHRQGIGYNEQFF
>TRBJ1-2|-|-|TRBV5-1
TGCGCCAGCAGCTTGGAGGTCGGGGGGAGCTATGGCTACACCTTC
CASSLEVGGSYGYTF
>TRBJ2-3|-|-|TRBV7-6
TGTGCCAGCAGCCCCGTGAGGCGGGGCCAGAGAGATACGCAGTATTTT
CASSPVRRGQRDTQYF
>TRBJ2-3|once|TRBD2|TRBV19
TGTGCCAGTAGTCCGCGGTGGAGCGGGAACACAGATACGCAGTATTTT
CASSPRWSGNTDTQYF
>TRBJ1-1|few|TRBD1|TRBV14
TGTGCCAGCAGCCGACGGACAGGGGCCACTGAAGCTTTCTTT
CASSRRTGATEAFF
>TRBJ2-3|once|-|TRBV19
TGTGCCAGTAGTACGCGGGGACGCACAGATACGCAGTATTTT
CASSTRGRTDTQYF
>TRBJ1-1|-|-|TRBV7-9
TGTGCCAGCAGCCCTTCATACACTGAAGCTTTCTTT
CASSPSYTEAFF
>TRBJ1-6|-|-|TRBV10-3
TGTGCCATCAGTGTTCAACACTATAATTCACCCCTCCACTTT
CAISVQHYNSPLHF
>TRBJ2-1|-|TRBD2|TRBV5-1
TGCGCCAGCAGCCCCGGGAGCCTAGCGGGGGTTGAGCAGTTCTTC
CASSPGSLAGVEQFF
>TRBJ2-3|-|-|TRBV19
TGTGCCAGTAGCATCCCGGGGATGGCAGATACGCAGTATTTT
CASSIPGMADTQYF
>TRBJ1-3|few|-|TRBV2
TGTGCCAGCAGTGTGGGCAGGGGAATCTCTGGAAACACCATATATTTT
CASSVGRGISGNTIYF
>TRBJ2-7|-|TRBD1|TRBV5-1
TGCGCCAGCAGCTCAGGACAGGGTAAAGACGAGCAGTACTTC
CASSSGQGKDEQYF
>TRBJ2-7|-|TRBD1|TRBV5-4
TGTGCCAGCAGCGAAGGGGACAGGGACCTCTCCTACGAGCAGTACTTC
CASSEGDRDLSYEQYF
>TRBJ2-1|-|TRBD2|TRBV5-1
TGCGCCAGCAGCTTGCTAGCGGGAGGGGAATTTATAGACAATGAGCAGTTCTTC
CASSLLAGGEFIDNEQFF
>TRBJ2-3|once|-|TRBV5-4
TGTGCCAGCTCGATCGTGGGGAGCAGCACAGATACGCAGTATTTT
CASSIVGSSTDTQYF
>TRBJ1-1|-|TRBD1|TRBV7-9
TGTGCCAGCAGCCAGACAGGGAATGAAGCTTTCTTT
CASSQTGNEAFF